This T cell receptor (beta chain) derives from a study of CD8 T cells in ankylosing spondylitis. Notes on this clonotype: The antigen is not known.

Germline V CDR1 and CDR2: MNHNS, SASEGT. V shed 5 bases, J shed 7 bases, and the junction held 5 bases outside the gene matches. This CDR3 comprises 14 residues. Points from the study as a whole: Made up of fewer than 10 highly homologous variants, a TCR beta motif appeared characteristic of ankylosing spondylitis blood. From matched ankylosing spondylitis synovial fluid, disease-linked clones were reportedly recovered at significantly enriched levels.

TCRdb re-called the 5' RACE reads through MiXCR, storing one row per CDR3 protein. Here the sample spans 200,000 to 250,000 distinct CDR3 sequences, about 7% being singletons. The sample comprised blood, either unsorted or a sorted T cell fraction (not recorded which). This sequence was found in a male donor with ankylosing spondylitis. This chain links TRBV6-1 with TRBJ1-2; TRBD1 matches 12 bases. CDR3 amino acids: CASSKGQGAIGYTF. The CDR3 DNA sequence: TGTGCCAGCAGTAAGGGACAGGGGGCGATTGGCTACACCTTC.